One sample yielded the 15 T cell receptor beta chains listed below, sequenced in a study of shared clonotypes between healthy human individuals. TCRdb's table, derived via immunoSEQ multiplex PCR, lists solely in-frame clones and lacks some. The sample has about 2.3 million clones, approximately 93% seen once. Sample: naive CD4+ T cells from PBMCs. Regarding subset: CD45RA+ positively selected. These receptor sequences come from a man between 18 and 29 years old in good health. Some clones in this sample may be carry-over from other donors' samples.

V usage is TRBV7-9 and J usage is TRBJ1-6; 8 nucleotides match TRBD1. Germline V gene sequence: CDR1 SEHNR, CDR2 FQNEAQ (reference sequence). CDR3 length: 15 amino acids. Trimming cost V 5 bases and J 4 bases; bases outside gene matches: 4. For the CDR3, the DNA is TGTGCCAGCAGCATGACAGGGGTATATAATTCACCCCTCCACTTT. Protein: CASSMTGVYNSPLHF. Looking up the rest from reference TRBV7-9 and TRBJ1-6 gives the full variable domain: DTGVSQNPRHKITKRGQNVTFRCDPISEHNRLYWYRQTLGQGPEFLTYFQNEAQLEKSRLLSDRFSAERPKGSFSTLEIQRTEQGDSAMYLCASSMTGVYNSPLHFGNGTRLTVT.

This chain connects TRBV6-1 to TRBJ2-6; D uncertain. From germline, CDR1 is MNHNS and CDR2 SASEGT. V gave up 6 bases and J gave up 2 bases, with 14 bases separating them. The CDR3 has 16 amino acids. Written as DNA, the CDR3 is TGTGCCAGCAGAGAACAAGGCGAGGCTGGGGCCAACGTCCTGACTTTC. Its protein is CASREQGEAGANVLTF.

The V and J genes are TRBV7-2 and TRBJ1-2; 9 bases line up with TRBD1. The CDR3 is 13 residues long. J gave up 8 bases and V 4 bases, and 5 bases lay outside the gene matches. Germline CDR1 reads SGHTA; CDR2 reads FQGNSA. CDR3 loop: CASSYRDRVGYTF. Here the CDR3 DNA reads TGTGCCAGCAGCTACCGGGACAGGGTAGGCTACACCTTC.

The J gene is TRBJ2-7, the V gene TRBV10-3; 10 bases align to TRBD2. Trimming cost V 4 bases and J 5 bases; bases outside gene matches: 2. The length of the CDR3 is 13 residues. CDR1 is ENHRY, CDR2 SYGVKD, per germline. In DNA, the CDR3 is TGTGCCATCAGTGGTCTAGCGGGAGACGAGCAGTACTTC. Protein: CAISGLAGDEQYF.

This chain connects TRBV5-4 to TRBJ2-5, with 8 positions matching TRBD2. This CDR3 contains 16 residues. CDR1 is SGHNT, CDR2 YYREEE, per germline (reference sequence). Trimming took 0 bases from V and 4 from J; bases not matched to a gene: 8. CDR3 region: CASSLVPPTSAETQYF. As DNA, the CDR3 is TGTGCCAGCAGCTTGGTTCCTCCGACTAGCGCAGAGACCCAGTACTTC.

The chain joins TRBV6-5 to TRBJ2-2; 8 bases map to TRBD1. Trimming cost V 7 bases and J 7 bases; bases outside gene matches: 5. The CDR3 contains 13 residues. Per the germline V gene, CDR1 is MNHEY and CDR2 is SVGAGI. In DNA form, the CDR3 reads TGTGCCAGCACCAACAGGGGGAACGGGGAGCTGTTTTTT. It yields the protein CASTNRGNGELFF.

This clone was seen once. One end of the junction fails to match germline, which may point to a read error. J is TRBJ2-7 and V is TRBV14, with D perhaps TRBD2 (6 bases). The CDR3 runs to 12 residues. Germline CDR1 SGHDN, CDR2 FVKESK. The CDR3 DNA sequence: TGTGCCAGCAGCCAAGGGAGGGCCCCACCGCACTTC. Protein sequence: CASSQGRAPPHF.

This chain connects TRBV7-7 to TRBJ2-3, with D perhaps matching TRBD1 or TRBD2 (5 bases each). Per the germline V gene, CDR1 is SSHAT and CDR2 is FNYEAQ (reference sequence). V gave up 1 base and J gave up 3 bases, with 14 bases separating them. The CDR3 is made up of 16 amino acids. The CDR3 nucleotides read TGTGCCAGCAGCTTAGGGCCGGGGACCCTTACAGATACGCAGTATTTT. It specifies CASSLGPGTLTDTQYF.

The chain employs TRBV27 and TRBJ2-5; 10 bases map to TRBD2. The CDR3 sequence is 18 residues long. With V trimmed by 3 bases and J by 5 bases, 15 bases remained unmatched. Germline V CDR1 and CDR2: MNHEY, SMNVEV (reference sequence). CDR3 loop: CASSLGSGRIPPGETQYF. The CDR3 nucleotides read TGTGCCAGCAGTTTGGGTAGCGGGAGGATCCCCCCGGGGGAGACCCAGTACTTC.

As for this clone: This sample also contains other DNA sequences that code for the same CDR3. The rearrangement joins TRBV5-1 to TRBJ2-7; D might be TRBD2 (6 bases). The CDR3 sequence is 15 residues long. Deletions cut 0 bases from V and 3 bases from J, with 13 bases between. The germline V gene has CDR1 SGHRS and CDR2 YFSETQ. The CDR3 sequence: CASSLGGTLSYEQYF. The CDR3 region has the DNA TGCGCCAGCAGCTTGGGTGGGACTCTAAGCTACGAGCAGTACTTC.

The gene calls are TRBV2 and TRBJ2-5; 7 bases map to TRBD2. Germline V gives CDR1 SNHLY, CDR2 FYNNEI. Trimming took 6 bases from V and 0 from J; bases not matched to a gene: 4. The CDR3 runs to 14 residues. In DNA, the CDR3 is TGTGCCAGCAGGCGGACTAGGTACCAAGAGACCCAGTACTTC. Translated: CASRRTRYQETQYF.

This clone was recorded only once. The chain combines TRBV30 with TRBJ2-3, with D perhaps matching TRBD2 (5 bases). The CDR3 contains 16 residues. Trimming left V 4 bases short and J 5 bases short, with 22 bases between. The germline gives CDR1 GTSNPN, CDR2 SVGIG (reference sequence). Written as DNA, the CDR3 is TGTGCCTGGATCCGCCCTAGAGCGGATGGACGAGATACGCAGTATTTT. Translation: CAWIRPRADGRDTQYF.

The chain uses TRBV11-2 and TRBJ2-1; D is possibly TRBD1 (5 bases). CDR3 length equals 15 residues. V lost 5 bases and J 7 bases, leaving 18 bases between the germline ends. The germline gives CDR1 SGHAT, CDR2 FQNNGV. CDR3 DNA: TGTGCCAGCAGCCTTGTGGGGTGGGGCACAAATGAGCAGTTCTTC. Protein: CASSLVGWGTNEQFF.

The chain combines TRBV28 with TRBJ1-1, with D unclear. The V and J ends lost 1 base and 0 bases respectively, with 12 bases between them. The CDR3 extends over 16 amino acids. Germline values: CDR1 MDHEN, CDR2 SYDVKM. The CDR3: CASSLFWGDMNTEAFF. The CDR3 DNA is TGTGCCAGCAGTTTATTCTGGGGAGACATGAACACTGAAGCTTTCTTT.

This clone occurred once. The chain joins TRBV5-8 to TRBJ2-5; weak D call: TRBD2 (6 bases). The CDR3 runs 14 residues. With 0 bases removed from V and 5 bases from J, the gap between germline ends came to 11 bases. From germline, CDR1 is SGHTS and CDR2 YDEGEE. The CDR3, as DNA: TGTGCCAGCAGCTTGGTCGTAGGGAGGGAGACCCAGTACTTC. It specifies CASSLVVGRETQYF.